This is a list of T cell receptor beta chains from one sample in a study of blood T cell repertoires in COVID-19. TCRdb keeps only in-frame clones here, not all; method: immunoSEQ multiplex PCR. The repertoire holds 130,000 or so clones, with 85% to 90% as singletons. Sample: peripheral blood. The origin of the receptors is a human donor in a cohort sampled during active COVID-19. CDR3s include the opening cysteine and the closing phenylalanine or tryptophan. The D gene is left open where the match is weak. Size is omitted from some rows. Given values are once, few, many or a class for expanded clones.

CDR3	DNA	size	V	J	D
CSAGLAGGEQYF	TGCAGCGCCGGACTAGCGGGAGGCGAGCAGTACTTC	NA	TRBV29-1	TRBJ2-7	TRBD2
CASSPDRLYEQYF	TGTGCCAGTAGTCCCGACAGACTCTACGAGCAGTACTTC	NA	TRBV19	TRBJ2-7	NA
CASAFRDNPYNSPLHF	TGTGCCAGCGCCTTCCGGGACAATCCCTATAATTCACCCCTCCACTTT	NA	TRBV19	TRBJ1-6	NA
CASSLRGYTDTQYF	TGTGCCAGCAGCTTAAGGGGATACACAGATACGCAGTATTTT	NA	TRBV11-3	TRBJ2-3	NA
CASSPAAQETQYF	TGTGCCAGCAGCCCGGCGGCCCAAGAGACCCAGTACTTC	NA	TRBV3-1/TRBV3-2	TRBJ2-5	NA
CASSLGALNNEQFF	TGCGCCAGCAGCTTAGGAGCCTTAAACAATGAGCAGTTCTTC	NA	TRBV5-1	TRBJ2-1	NA
CASSEGRLNIQYF	TGTGCCAGCAGTGAAGGGCGGTTGAACATTCAGTACTTC	once	TRBV2	TRBJ2-4	NA
CASSLNSRADTQYF	TGCGCCAGCAGCTTAAATAGTCGGGCAGATACGCAGTATTTT	NA	TRBV5-1	TRBJ2-3	NA
CASSLATGRYNEQFF	TGTGCCAGCAGTTTAGCGACAGGGCGATACAATGAGCAGTTCTTC	NA	TRBV28	TRBJ2-1	TRBD1
CASSLEGAYNSPLHF	TGTGCCAGCAGCTTAGAAGGGGCCTATAATTCACCCCTCCACTTT	NA	TRBV7-2	TRBJ1-6	NA
CASSIGRTASNTDTQYF	TGTGCCAGTAGTATAGGAAGGACAGCGTCCAATACAGATACGCAGTATTTT	NA	TRBV19	TRBJ2-3	NA
CASSLDLGTYEQYF	TGTGCCAGCAGCTTGGACTTGGGAACCTACGAGCAGTACTTC	NA	TRBV11-2	TRBJ2-7	NA
CASRLTGVYGYTF	TGTGCCAGCAGATTGACAGGGGTCTATGGCTACACCTTC	NA	TRBV27	TRBJ1-2	TRBD1
CASSDGTTVAGYTF	TGTGCCAGCAGTGACGGGACAACGGTTGCTGGCTACACCTTC	NA	TRBV27	TRBJ1-2	NA
CASSQDRQETQYF	TGCGCCAGCAGCCAGGACAGGCAAGAGACCCAGTACTTC	NA	TRBV5-1	TRBJ2-5	TRBD1